These 16 T cell receptor beta chains were all obtained from the same sample, sequenced in a study of vaccination effects on CD4 cells after COVID-19. No antigen has been identified for these receptors. The assay was immunoSEQ multiplex PCR, and TCRdb's table has in-frame clones only and misses some. The repertoire includes approximately 30,000 clones, roughly 86% of them detected once, and approximately 1.6% sits in the top ten. Viral peptide pools were used in the ViraFEST assay to expand antigen-specific CD4+ T cells, and sequencing came afterward. Culture proceeded for approximately 10 days, and CD4+ T cells were then isolated. Each participant was administered two doses of either the BNT162b2 or the mRNA-1273 vaccine. The specimen was CD4+ T cells from PBMCs cultured with HCoV-NL63 spike peptides, collected after COVID-19 vaccination. Source of these receptors: a human donor who received a COVID-19 vaccine. Some clones in this sample may be carry-over from other donors' samples.

The chain recombines TRBV2 with TRBJ2-7, with D possibly matching TRBD2 (6 bases). The V gene lost 3 bases and the J gene lost 4 bases, with 7 bases spanning the gap. The CDR3 spans 12 residues. Germline CDR1 reads SNHLY; CDR2 reads FYNNEI. The CDR3 DNA sequence: TGTGCCAGCAGTGATCGGGGGTACGAGCAGTACGTC. It is translated as CASSDRGYEQYV.

The gene calls are TRBV6-2 or TRBV6-3 and TRBJ1-4, with 11 nucleotides matching TRBD1. The V and J ends lost 2 bases and 8 bases, in that order; junction bases with no gene match: 4. Germline V gives CDR1 MNHEY, CDR2 SVGEGT. The CDR3 sequence is 15 residues long. CDR3 region: CASSYPGQGEEKLFF. DNA of the CDR3: TGTGCCAGCAGTTACCCGGGACAGGGGGAGGAAAAACTGTTTTTT.

This clone has only a few counts. The genes are TRBV6-5 and TRBJ2-5; possibly TRBD2 for D (6 bases). The CDR3 runs to 13 residues. Trimming removed 7 bases from V and 4 bases from J, with 13 bases in between. Germline assignment: CDR1 MNHEY and CDR2 SVGAGI. CDR3 nucleotides: TGTGCCAGCAAGTTCCAGGGAGGAGAGACCCAGTACTTC. Encoded protein: CASKFQGGETQYF.

The chain combines TRBV19 with TRBJ1-1; D call uncertain. In germline, CDR1 is LNHDA, CDR2 SQIVND (reference sequence). The V end lost 4 bases, the J end lost 8 bases, and 11 bases lay between the germline ends. This CDR3 region has 12 residues. In DNA, the CDR3 is TGTGCCAGTAGTAGATACAAACAGGAAGCTTTCTTT. This gives the protein CASSRYKQEAFF.

This chain uses TRBV5-1 with TRBJ2-1; D may correspond to TRBD1 or TRBD2 (5 bases each). There are 18 residues in the CDR3. Germline V gives CDR1 SGHRS, CDR2 YFSETQ. V gave up 0 bases and J gave up 6 bases, with 22 bases separating them. CDR3 nucleotide sequence: TGCGCCAGCAGCTTGGCCTACGCCGGGACCCCGAGGGGCAATGAGCAGTTCTTC. This gives the protein CASSLAYAGTPRGNEQFF.

This clone has a handful of counts. This chain links TRBV2 with TRBJ1-1, with D unresolved. Germline V gives CDR1 SNHLY, CDR2 FYNNEI. The CDR3 runs 13 residues. V lost 6 bases to trimming and J lost 3 bases, with 11 bases between them. The CDR3 coding sequence is TGTGCCAGCAGCCGGGGAGTTTACACTGAAGCTTTCTTT. This gives the protein CASSRGVYTEAFF. Combining the CDR3 with reference TRBV2 and TRBJ1-1 gives the whole variable domain EPEVTQTPSHQVTQMGQEVILRCVPISNHLYFYWYRQILGQKVEFLVSFYNNEISEKSEIFDDQFSVERPDGSNFTLKIRSTKLEDSAMYFCASSRGVYTEAFFGQGTRLTVV.

This clone was counted between two and nine times. The chain combines TRBV30 with TRBJ2-7; D ambiguous. The CDR3 contains 14 residues. Germline CDR1 is GTSNPN and CDR2 is SVGIG (reference sequence). V lost 2 bases, J lost 6 bases, and 17 bases lay in between. In DNA, the CDR3 is TGTGCCTGGAGTCCTTCTTTTTTAGACCGCGAGCAGTACGTC. This sequence encodes CAWSPSFLDREQYV.

In nucleotides, the CDR3 is TGTGCCAGCACCACACGGTGGGGGGGGGAAAAACTGTTTTTT. Its translation: CASTTRWGGEKLFF. The rearrangement links TRBV6-5 to TRBJ1-4, with a tentative D call TRBD1 (5 bases). V shed 7 bases and J shed 8 bases, with 17 bases lying between them. Germline CDR1 MNHEY, CDR2 SVGAGI. This CDR3 comprises 14 residues.

This clone was counted between two and nine times. The chain joins TRBV2 to TRBJ1-2; no clear D gene. V was pared by 6 bases and J by 2 bases, with 10 bases between. The germline V gene has CDR1 SNHLY and CDR2 FYNNEI. This CDR3 spans 13 amino acids. CDR3 in DNA: TGTGCCAGCAGGAAGGGTGTCAACTATGGCTACACCTTC. It translates to CASRKGVNYGYTF. The full variable domain, with the rest looked up from reference TRBV2 and TRBJ1-2, is EPEVTQTPSHQVTQMGQEVILRCVPISNHLYFYWYRQILGQKVEFLVSFYNNEISEKSEIFDDQFSVERPDGSNFTLKIRSTKLEDSAMYFCASRKGVNYGYTFGSGTRLTVV.

This clone was observed a few times. V gene TRBV5-8 combines with J gene TRBJ2-1; D might be TRBD1 (5 bases). The V end lost 3 bases, the J end lost 8 bases, and 12 bases lay between the germline ends. Germline assignment: CDR1 SGHTS and CDR2 YDEGEE. This CDR3 region has 13 residues. The CDR3 here is CASSYKWGHEQFF. CDR3 DNA sequence: TGTGCCAGCAGCTATAAATGGGGCCATGAGCAGTTCTTC.

The chain recombines TRBV2 with TRBJ2-3; 15 positions match TRBD2. Germline loops: CDR1 SNHLY, CDR2 FYNNEI. The CDR3 sequence is 16 residues long. V shed 11 bases, J shed 0 bases, and the junction held 6 bases outside the gene matches. The CDR3 protein is CALRTSGGVSTDTQYF. CDR3 in DNA: TGTGCCTTGCGGACTAGCGGGGGGGTTAGCACAGATACGCAGTATTTT.

This chain connects TRBV19 to TRBJ1-1, with D tentatively TRBD1 (5 bases). From germline, CDR1 is LNHDA and CDR2 SQIVND (reference sequence). V shed 3 bases and J shed 3 bases, with 26 bases lying between them. CDR3 length: 19 residues. As DNA, the CDR3 is TGTGCCAGTAGTATTCCATGGGGCAGGGCAATCCTAAATCACACTGAAGCTTTCTTT. Translated, it gives CASSIPWGRAILNHTEAFF.

This chain links TRBV7-3 with TRBJ2-3; 9 bases are a match to TRBD1. The germline V gene encodes CDR1 SGHTA and CDR2 FQGTGA. The CDR3 extends over 14 amino acids. Trimming took 5 bases from V and 10 from J; bases not matched to a gene: 10. DNA of the CDR3: TGTGCCAGCAGCCCAACAGGGGGCCCGAGGGCGCAGTATTTT. It codes for CASSPTGGPRAQYF.

The chain couples TRBV30 to TRBJ2-2; 9 nucleotides match TRBD1. The ends lost 2 bases at V and 6 bases at J; junction bases unmatched: 7. Germline CDR1 and CDR2: GTSNPN and SVGIG (reference sequence). There are 15 residues in the CDR3. The DNA of the CDR3 is TGTGCCTGGAGTAAACAGGGGGCGCGGGCCGGGGAGCTGTTTTTT. Translating gives CAWSKQGARAGELFF.

This clone was seen just once. V and J are TRBV3-1 (or the pseudogene TRBV3-2) and TRBJ2-3; 11 positions agree with TRBD2. CDR1 is LGHDT, CDR2 YNNKEL, per germline (reference sequence). V shed 5 bases and J 5 bases; nucleotides not matched to a gene: 12. This CDR3 region has 17 residues. DNA of the CDR3: TGTGCCAGCAGCGTGGGTCCTAGCGGGGGGCCCCAAGATACGCAGTATTTT. Its protein is CASSVGPSGGPQDTQYF.

This clone was observed a handful of times. The chain uses TRBV5-1 and TRBJ2-2, with D tentatively TRBD1 or TRBD2 (5 bases each). The CDR3 spans 16 residues. With 1 base removed from V and 0 bases from J, the gap between germline ends came to 10 bases. Looked up from germline, CDR1 is SGHRS and CDR2 is YFSETQ. CDR3: CASSLRDVTNTGELFF. CDR3 nucleotide sequence: TGCGCCAGCAGCTTGCGGGACGTCACGAACACCGGGGAGCTGTTTTTT. The complete variable domain, with remaining parts taken from reference TRBV5-1 and TRBJ2-2, reads KAGVTQTPRYLIKTRGQQVTLSCSPISGHRSVSWYQQTPGQGLQFLFEYFSETQRNKGNFPGRFSGRQFSNSRSEMNVSTLELGDSALYLCASSLRDVTNTGELFFGEGSRLTVL.